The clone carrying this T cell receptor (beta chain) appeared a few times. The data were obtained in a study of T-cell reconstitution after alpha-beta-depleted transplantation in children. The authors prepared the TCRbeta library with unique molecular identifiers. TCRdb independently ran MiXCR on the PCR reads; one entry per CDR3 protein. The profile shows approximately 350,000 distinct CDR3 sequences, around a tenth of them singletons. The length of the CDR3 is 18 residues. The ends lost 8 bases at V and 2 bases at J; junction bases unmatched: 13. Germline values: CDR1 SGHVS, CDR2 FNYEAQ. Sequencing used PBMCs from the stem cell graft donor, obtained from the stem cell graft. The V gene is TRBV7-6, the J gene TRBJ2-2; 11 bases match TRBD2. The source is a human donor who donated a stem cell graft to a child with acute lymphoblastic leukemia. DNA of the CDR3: TGTGCCAGCGGGGTAATCCGGGGACTAGCGGAAAACACCGGGGAGCTGTTTTTT. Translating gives CASGVIRGLAENTGELFF. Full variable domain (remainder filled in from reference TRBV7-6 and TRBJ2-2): GAGVSQSPRYKVTKRGQDVALRCDPISGHVSLYWYRQALGQGPEFLTYFNYEAQQDKSGLPNDRFSAERPEGSISTLTIQRTEQRDSAMYRCASGVIRGLAENTGELFFGEGSRLTVL.